This T cell receptor beta chain originates from a study of blood T cells in healthy people across ages. No fewer than 6.5 million PBMCs went into each sample. At least 5.5 micrograms of total RNA were extracted per sample. The use of a sample-barcoded 5' primer and a J-beta primer mix characterized a second PCR of roughly 7 to 11 cycles. Every molecule of cDNA carried a tag from a template-switch adaptor with 12 random nucleotides. TCRdb ran MiXCR on the 5' RACE reads and lists one entry per CDR3 protein. Of approximately 1,000,000 distinct CDR3 sequences in the sample, more than 30% were seen once. The TCR was taken from a man between 18 and 35 years old in good health. The sequencing input was blood.

CDR3 loop: CSVGRVQETQYF. CDR3 nucleotide sequence: TGCAGCGTTGGCAGGGTCCAAGAGACCCAGTACTTC. The chain uses TRBV29-1 and TRBJ2-5, with D possibly being TRBD1 (5 bases). V gave up 4 bases and J gave up 1 base, with 7 bases separating them. The germline CDR1 and CDR2 sequences are SQVTM and ANQGSEA. The CDR3 is 12 residues long.